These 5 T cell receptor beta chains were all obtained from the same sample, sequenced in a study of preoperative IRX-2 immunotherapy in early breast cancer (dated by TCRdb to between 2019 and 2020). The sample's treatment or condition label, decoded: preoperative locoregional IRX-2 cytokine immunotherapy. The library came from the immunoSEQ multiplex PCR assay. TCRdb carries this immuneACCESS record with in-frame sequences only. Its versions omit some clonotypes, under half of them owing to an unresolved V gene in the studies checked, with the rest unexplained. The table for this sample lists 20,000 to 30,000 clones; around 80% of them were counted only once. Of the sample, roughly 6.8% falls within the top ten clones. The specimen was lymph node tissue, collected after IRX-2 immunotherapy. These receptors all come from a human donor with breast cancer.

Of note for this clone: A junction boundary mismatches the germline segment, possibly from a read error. CDR3 sequence reads: CASRQASGETQYF. DNA for the CDR3: TGTGCCAGCAGGCAAGCCTCGGGGGAGACCCAGTACTTC. The genes are TRBV14 and TRBJ2-5, with a tentative D call TRBD2 (5 bases). CDR1 is SGHDN, CDR2 FVKESK, per germline. This CDR3 region has 13 residues. Full variable domain (rest looked up from reference TRBV14 and TRBJ2-5): EAGVTQFPSHSVIEKGQTVTLRCDPISGHDNLYWYRRVMGKEIKFLLHFVKESKQDESGMPNNRFLAERTGGTYSTLKVQPAELEDSGVYFCASRQASGETQYFGPGTRLLVL.

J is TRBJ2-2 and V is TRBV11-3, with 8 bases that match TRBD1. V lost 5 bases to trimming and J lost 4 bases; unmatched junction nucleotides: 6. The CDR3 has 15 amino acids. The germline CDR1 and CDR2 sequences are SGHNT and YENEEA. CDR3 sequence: CASSIQGGGTGELFF. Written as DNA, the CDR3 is TGTGCCAGCAGCATACAGGGGGGTGGCACCGGGGAGCTGTTTTTT.

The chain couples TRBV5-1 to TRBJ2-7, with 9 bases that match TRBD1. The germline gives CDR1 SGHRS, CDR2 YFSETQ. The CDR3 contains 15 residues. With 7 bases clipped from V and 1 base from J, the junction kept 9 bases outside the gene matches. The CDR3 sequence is CASQWDRDLSYEQYF. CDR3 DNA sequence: TGCGCCAGCCAGTGGGACAGGGACCTGTCCTACGAGCAGTACTTC.

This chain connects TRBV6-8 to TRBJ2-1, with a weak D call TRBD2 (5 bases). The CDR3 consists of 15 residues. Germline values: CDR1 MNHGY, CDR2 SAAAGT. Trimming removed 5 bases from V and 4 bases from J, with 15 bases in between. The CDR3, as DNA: TGTGCCAGCAGTACCCCCCGGGGATATTACAATGAGCAGTTCTTC. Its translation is CASSTPRGYYNEQFF.

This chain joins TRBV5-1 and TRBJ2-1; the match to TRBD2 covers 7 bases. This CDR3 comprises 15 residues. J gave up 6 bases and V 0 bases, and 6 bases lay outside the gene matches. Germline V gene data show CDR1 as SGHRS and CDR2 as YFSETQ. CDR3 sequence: CASSLGETSRNEQFF. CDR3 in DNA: TGCGCCAGCAGCTTGGGGGAGACTAGCCGCAATGAGCAGTTCTTC.